The rows below give T cell receptor beta chains drawn from one sample of a study of cytomegalovirus exposure and HLA in healthy donors. Repertoires were generated with immunoSEQ multiplex PCR, while TCRdb's copy carries only in-frame clones and drops some. The data hold about 140,000 clones, with more than 75% observed a single time. The sequenced sample consisted of PBMCs. The receptors here all came from a man aged 50-60 years in good health and CMV-seronegative. CDR3s include the opening cysteine and the closing phenylalanine or tryptophan. D genes are given only for firm matches. Some rows have no size entry. The others give once, few or many, or a class for an expanded clone.

V gene	clone size	J gene	D gene	CDR3 protein	CDR3 DNA
TRBV9	.	TRBJ2-2	TRBD1	CASSMAPGQSNTGELFF	TGTGCCAGCAGCATGGCACCGGGACAGTCGAACACCGGGGAGCTGTTTTTT
TRBV6-5	.	TRBJ2-7	.	CASSYSGSHYEQYF	TGTGCCAGCAGTTACTCGGGGAGCCACTACGAGCAGTACTTC
TRBV2	.	TRBJ1-4	TRBD1	CASSSGTGEEKLFF	TGTGCCAGCAGTTCCGGGACAGGGGAAGAAAAACTGTTTTTT
TRBV5-4	.	TRBJ1-1	.	CASSLGSSSNTEAFF	TGTGCCAGCAGCCTCGGGTCCTCGTCGAACACTGAAGCTTTCTTT
TRBV28	.	TRBJ2-7	TRBD2	CASTLTSGADYEQYF	TGTGCCAGCACCCTAACTAGCGGGGCCGACTACGAGCAGTACTTC
TRBV21-1	.	TRBJ2-3	.	CASSFVLAGGTDTQYF	TGTGCCAGCAGCTTCGTACTAGCGGGGGGCACAGATACGCAGTATTTT
TRBV23-1	.	TRBJ1-5	TRBD1	CASRRDRDNQPQHF	TGCGCCAGCAGACGGGACAGGGACAATCAGCCCCAGCATTTT
TRBV7-9	.	TRBJ2-5	TRBD2	CASSLEAGGLETQYF	TGTGCCAGCAGCTTAGAAGCGGGAGGGCTAGAGACCCAGTACTTC
TRBV7-2	.	TRBJ2-2	.	CASSFRGTGGELFF	TGTGCCAGCAGCTTTCGGGGTACGGGCGGGGAGCTGTTTTTT
TRBV28	.	TRBJ1-1	.	CASSLRYGQIPEAFF	TGTGCCAGCAGTCTACGATATGGACAGATCCCTGAAGCTTTCTTT
TRBV5-4	.	TRBJ1-1	.	CASSLGKNTEAFF	TGTGCCAGCAGCTTGGGTAAGAACACTGAAGCTTTCTTT
TRBV15	.	TRBJ2-7	TRBD2	CATRLPGLSSYEQYF	TGTGCCACCAGGCTTCCGGGACTAAGCTCCTACGAGCAGTACTTC
TRBV28	once	TRBJ2-1	.	CASSLGHFGNEQFF	TGTGCCAGCAGTCTTGGACATTTCGGGAATGAGCAGTTCTTC
TRBV12-5	.	TRBJ1-5	.	CASRQGWNQPQHF	TGTGCTAGTCGGCAGGGCTGGAATCAGCCCCAGCATTTT
TRBV9	.	TRBJ2-3	TRBD2	CASSLLPASGYSTDTQYF	TGTGCCAGCAGCCTCCTTCCGGCTAGCGGGTACAGCACAGATACGCAGTATTTT